The T cell receptor (beta chain) under discussion was sequenced for a study of Graves' ophthalmopathy and Graves' hyperthyroidism. Points from the study as a whole: A 13-signature model separated ophthalmopathy from stable hyperthyroidism, reaching 87.88% sensitivity and roughly 82% specificity cross-validated.

RNA transcripts served as template for amplifying TCR beta CDR3 sequences. Amplification began with first-round RT-PCR using HTBI primers, then second-round multiplex PCR was performed. Each CDR3 protein gets one entry after TCRdb re-called the multiplex PCR reads with MiXCR. The table lists some 400,000 distinct CDR3 sequences, around 18% of them singletons. About this clonotype: The antigen is undetermined.

No donor had other autoimmune disease, uncontrolled infection, pregnancy or lactation. The starting material, approximately 9.7 ml of fresh peripheral blood, provided the PBMCs. CDR3 length equals 18 residues. Germline V CDR1 and CDR2: SGHVS, FNYEAQ. The V and J ends lost 2 bases and 0 bases, in that order; junction bases with no gene match: 7. J is TRBJ2-2 and V is TRBV7-6; TRBD1 aligns across 9 bases. Source material: peripheral blood. This TCR was recovered from a woman under 30 with Graves' ophthalmopathy. The DNA of the CDR3 is TGTGCCAGCAGCTTACTCCGGGACAGGGCGCCGAACACCGGGGAGCTGTTTTTT. This translates into CASSLLRDRAPNTGELFF.